The T cell receptor beta chain described here comes from a study of spatial heterogeneity in lung cancer. Turning to the study itself: Raw sequencing reads included, on average, more than 9.5 appearances of each unique TCR and UMI combination.

Each TCR cDNA molecule bore a unique molecular identifier. MiXCR, applied by TCRdb to the 5' RACE reads, yields one record per CDR3 protein. The repertoire holds 20,000 to 30,000 distinct CDR3 sequences, with roughly 10% as singletons. Study-wide results and caveats: Mutation counts in tumors were tracked by counts of expanded intratumoral alpha and beta TCRs. Roughly 6.3% of tumor T cells for alpha chains and roughly 12% for beta chains were estimated to be covered.

This clonotype was counted ten times or more. The antigen is unknown. This CDR3 is built from 12 residues. Trimming removed 2 bases at V and 5 bases at J, with 6 bases between. Germline CDR1 LGHNA, CDR2 YSLEER. Stated time point: sample taken at primary tumor resection. The chain links TRBV4-3 to TRBJ1-2; the D gene is possibly TRBD1 (5 bases). The source material was lung tumor tissue, sampled at surgery. This TCR came from a male donor with early-stage non-small cell lung cancer. The CDR3 coding sequence is TGCGCCAGCAGCCAACAGGGTTATGGCTACACCTTC. Translation: CASSQQGYGYTF.